Sequencing of this T cell receptor (beta chain) was carried out in a study of tumor and adjacent non-tumor tissue in lung cancer. Whole-study context: There were about twelve adenocarcinoma, 2 squamous cell carcinoma and 1 small cell lung cancer cases. Some 3.9 million productive TCRbeta reads were obtained per sample on average. General study findings and limits: Compared with tumor, normal lung showed significantly lower TCR diversity. Tumor repertoires had a smaller top 100 clone share than normal lung.

In the case of this clonotype: Antigen unknown. Germline and junction disagree at one end, which may indicate a read error.

The CDR3 runs to 12 residues. No cell sorting was done before RNA was extracted from the tissue. Distant lung tissue was collected more than 3 cm away from the tumor edge. TCRbeta libraries were built with three rounds of nested PCR, modified from ARM-PCR. TCRdb re-derived calls from the multiplex PCR reads in MiXCR, one entry per CDR3 protein. This table has approximately 120,000 distinct CDR3 sequences, 60% to 80% appearing once. The chain combines TRBV12-3 or TRBV12-4 with TRBJ2-7; D gene ambiguous. Sample: distant non-tumor lung tissue. This TCR came from a man between 60 and 75 years old with non-small cell lung cancer. CDR3 coding DNA: TGTGCCATCAGTTTTCATAGGGTCGAGCAGTATTTC. Protein: CAISFHRVEQYF.